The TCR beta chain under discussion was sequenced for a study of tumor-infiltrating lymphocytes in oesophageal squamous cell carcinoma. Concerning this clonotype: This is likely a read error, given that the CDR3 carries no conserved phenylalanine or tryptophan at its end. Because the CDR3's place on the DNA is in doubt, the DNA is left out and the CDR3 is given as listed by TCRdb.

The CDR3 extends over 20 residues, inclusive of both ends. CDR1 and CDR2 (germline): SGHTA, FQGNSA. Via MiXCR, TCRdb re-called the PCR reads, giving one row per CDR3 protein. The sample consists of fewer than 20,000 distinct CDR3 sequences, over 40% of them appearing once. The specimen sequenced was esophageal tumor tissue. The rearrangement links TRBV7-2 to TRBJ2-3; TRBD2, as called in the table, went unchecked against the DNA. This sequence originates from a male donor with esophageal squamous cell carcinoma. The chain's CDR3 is CASSSGGREGSPTTSSTLGT.